Listed here is a single TCR beta chain. TCRdb re-called the RACE reads through MiXCR, storing one row per CDR3 protein. In the table there are about 96,000 distinct CDR3 sequences, 9.3% of which are singletons. This entry comes from a study of human T cells and chemical hapten exposure. The CDR3 consists of 15 residues. The V gene's germline CDR1 is SGHRS and CDR2 YFSETQ. V was pared by 2 bases and J by 4 bases, with 15 bases between. Time point indicated: patch test 2, 6 weeks after DPC sensitization. The treatment is: therapeutic diphenylcyclopropenone sensitization with weekly scalp DPC. The specimen was whole blood, collected in connection with sensitization to the hapten diphenylcyclopropenone (DPC). The chain joins TRBV5-1 to TRBJ2-5, with D perhaps being TRBD1 or TRBD2 (5 bases each). This receptor was taken from a woman in her thirties or forties with alopecia areata. Some clones in this sample may be carry-over from other donors' samples. The CDR3 is CASSFSGIGGETQYF. The CDR3 DNA reads TGCGCCAGCAGCTTTTCCGGTATTGGGGGAGAGACCCAGTACTTC.